This T cell receptor (beta chain) was sequenced for a study of graft-versus-host responses after intestinal transplantation. About the study: Anti-thymocyte globulin induction was given to all recipients, followed by tacrolimus and steroids for around three years.

The CDR3 consists of 17 residues. This table comes from immunoSEQ multiplex PCR, and its TCRdb copy is limited to in-frame clones, with some not included. Of approximately 89,000 clones in the sample, more than 85% were seen once. Concerning this clone: Its antigen is undetermined.

Findings and limits, study-wide: Clonal ratios of graft-versus-host to host-versus-graft in allografts were high for patients exhibiting graft-donor T cell macrochimerism.

The chain uses TRBV21-1 and TRBJ2-1; the tabulated D call, TRBD1, remains unverified against the DNA. TRBV21-1 is listed as a pseudogene. The source material was unstimulated CD4+ T cells sorted from spleen or lymph node cells, sampled before intestinal transplant. The receptor was derived from a human donor who received an intestinal transplant. The CDR3 loop is CASSPSRKDITYNEQFF. In DNA, the CDR3 is TGTGCCAGCAGCCCATCCCGCAAGGACATCACCTACAATGAGCAGTTCTTC.